This entry is about one T cell receptor beta chain. This clone showed up just a few times. The clone's antigen remains unknown. Base qualities are not provided; no much larger clone lies one nucleotide away. From the germline V gene, CDR1 is MNHEY and CDR2 is SVGAGI. Including cysteine and phenylalanine, the CDR3 has 13 amino acids. Only the CDR3 DNA is retained, 39 bases long and in frame from the first base. V is trimmed back by 3 bases and J by 7 bases, and the junction contains 2 bases that no gene match accounts for. The immunoSEQ Assay, a bias-controlled multiplex PCR, was used to amplify TCRbeta CDR3 regions from genomic DNA. Processing in the source paper ran as follows. Within the assay, amplification of reference gene primers was used to estimate how many nucleated cells each sample contained. To quantify the absolute abundance of each unique TCRbeta CDR3 rearrangement, sequence reads were collapsed and filtered. For each sample, productive Simpson clonality was calculated as the square root of Simpson's diversity index over productive rearrangements. TCRdb retrieved this table from immuneACCESS and kept in-frame rearrangements only. Not all clones are present; in checked studies, unresolved V genes account for under half, and no reason is known for the remainder. V, J and clone size reflect that table, while D and trimming were determined from the DNA. The sample contains about 170,000 clones, about 89% of them found a single time. Approximately 0.8% of the sample is taken by the ten largest.

Participants in the prospective study were aged roughly 18 to 89 years, lived in under 30 United States geographic areas, and enrolled through a virtual design. Cohort assignment in the prospective study relied on participant-reported clinical history from a screening survey and a study questionnaire. For ImmuneRACE Cohort 3, a participant was defined as recovered based on two consecutive negative NP/OP PCR tests, clearance by a healthcare professional, or resolution of symptoms. In the prospective study, mobile phlebotomists collected whole blood, serum and a nasopharyngeal or oropharyngeal swab from each participant. Participants in the prospective study had the option to provide additional blood draws and questionnaires over an approximately 2-month period. Prospective study blood samples were shipped either frozen or at room temperature before DNA extraction. This record comes from a study of blood T cell repertoires in COVID-19 (dated by TCRdb to the early 2020s). Study-level background: Collaborator samples came from the United States, Italy and Spain and covered acute and convalescent phases of COVID-19. The material from the prospective study consisted of cDNA or gDNA derived from T cells, B-cell-depleted T cells, or PBMCs. Subjects who had been exposed to COVID-19, were actively infected with it, or had recovered from it provided the deeply sampled blood TCRbeta repertoires that made up the dataset. A freely available public database, intended as a resource for researchers studying the immune response to SARS-CoV-2, is where the repertoires were released. Samples came from the ongoing ImmuneRACE study (first 160 participants) plus 1,254 subjects from 6 global collaborators. The sample metadata nearly always contained a de-identified subject ID, COVID-19 status, age in years and sex. Where available, HLA class I and class II types were taken from metadata supplied by the sample provider and were not determined by assay-based typing.

Study-level results and caveats: The amount of clinical and demographic metadata varied by source and participant and was provided uncurated.

The rearranged chain carries TRBV6-5 and TRBJ2-7, and 11 bases in between align with TRBD2. The source is a woman aged 18-35 years who had recovered from COVID-19. What was sequenced was PBMCs or T cells enriched from blood (not recorded which). The CDR3 sequence is CASSYRTSGEQYF. The DNA reads as follows: TGTGCCAGCAGTTATAGGACTAGCGGGGAGCAGTACTTC.